The 25 T cell receptor beta chains given below trace back to one sample, sequenced in a study of T-cell memory formation after mild COVID-19. TCRdb reprocessed the 5' RACE reads with MiXCR, giving one entry per CDR3 protein. The sample records about 49,000 distinct CDR3 sequences, 25% to 35% being singletons. Specimen: PBMCs or a T cell subset sorted from them (not recorded which). All receptors come from a man aged 18 to 35 who had mild COVID-19 (a few samples of this study predate the infection). Cell type and time point are not known.

This sequence joins TRBV4-2 and TRBJ2-3, with a possible D match to TRBD2 (5 bases). Germline loops: CDR1 LGHNA, CDR2 YNFKEQ. Trimming pared 1 base from V and 1 base from J, leaving 15 bases between. The CDR3 is made up of 17 amino acids. CDR3 DNA sequence: TGTGCCAGCAGCCAAGGTTTCCGGGGTATCGGCACAGATACGCAGTATTTT. Protein: CASSQGFRGIGTDTQYF.

V gene TRBV4-1 combines with J gene TRBJ2-7; possibly TRBD1 for D (6 bases). Trimming removed 1 base at V and 6 bases at J, with 16 bases between. Germline CDR1 reads MGHRA; CDR2 reads YSYEKL. This CDR3 is 15 amino acids long. DNA for the CDR3: TGCGCCAGCAGCCAAGGGACAGCTGGGGGTGGCGAGCAGTACTTC. It is translated as CASSQGTAGGGEQYF.

This chain joins TRBV7-2 and TRBJ1-1; D ambiguous. V was pared by 6 bases and J by 3 bases, with 17 bases between. Germline V lookup: CDR1 SGHTA, CDR2 FQGNSA. The CDR3 totals 15 residues. DNA of the CDR3: TGTGCCAGCAGAATACTTTTGGGCGGGTACACTGAAGCTTTCTTT. This encodes CASRILLGGYTEAFF.

This clonotype turned up a few times. The chain recombines TRBV4-1 with TRBJ2-7; a weak D match, TRBD2 (5 bases). Germline CDR1 MGHRA, CDR2 YSYEKL. V was pared by 5 bases and J by 6 bases, with 17 bases between. This CDR3 spans 14 amino acids. The CDR3 sequence: CASSFADLGLEQYF. The CDR3 region has the DNA TGCGCCAGCAGCTTTGCGGACTTGGGTCTCGAGCAGTACTTC.

The chain couples TRBV5-5 to TRBJ2-7; 11 nucleotides line up with TRBD1. Germline V gives CDR1 SGHKS, CDR2 YYEKEE (reference sequence). This CDR3 contains 15 residues. V dropped 3 bases and J dropped 3; count of bases not matched to a gene: 5. CDR3: CASSWGTGGVYEQYV. CDR3 nucleotide sequence: TGTGCCAGCAGCTGGGGGACAGGGGGAGTCTACGAGCAGTACGTC.

This clonotype was observed a few times. The CDR3 protein is CASSSTSYGTENTGELFF. The CDR3 DNA reads TGTGCCAGCAGCTCCACTTCGTACGGGACGGAGAACACCGGGGAGCTGTTTTTT. The chain uses TRBV28 and TRBJ2-2; D may be TRBD1 or TRBD2 (5 bases each). The CDR3 extends over 18 amino acids. Germline V lookup: CDR1 MDHEN, CDR2 SYDVKM. Deletions cut 6 bases from V and 1 base from J, with 21 bases between. Filled out from reference TRBV28 and TRBJ2-2, the complete variable domain reads DVKVTQSSRYLVKRTGEKVFLECVQDMDHENMFWYRQDPGLGLRLIYFSYDVKMKEKGDIPEGYSVSREKKERFSLILESASTNQTSMYLCASSSTSYGTENTGELFFGEGSRLTVL.

The V gene is TRBV12-3 or TRBV12-4, the J gene TRBJ2-5; TRBD2 aligns across 8 bases. With V trimmed by 3 bases and J by 3 bases, 3 bases remained unmatched. This CDR3 has 14 residues. The CDR3 DNA sequence: TGTGCCAGCAGTTTGGTACTAGCGGAAGAGACCCAGTACTTC. Its translation is CASSLVLAEETQYF.

The rearrangement joins TRBV12-3 or TRBV12-4 to TRBJ2-3, with D possibly being TRBD2 (6 bases). Trimming took 0 bases from V and 5 from J, leaving 18 bases between them. CDR3 length: 17 amino acids. CDR3 DNA sequence: TGTGCCAGCAGTTTAGCGTATTTAGAATCGGAGGGAGATACGCAGTATTTT. This encodes CASSLAYLESEGDTQYF.

The rearrangement links TRBV24-1 to TRBJ2-5; the D is unclear. Germline lookup yields CDR1 KGHDR and CDR2 SFDVKD. CDR3 size: 13 residues. V shed 1 base and J shed 4 bases, with 6 bases lying between them. CDR3 amino acids: CATSDFRGETQYF. CDR3 nucleotide sequence: TGTGCCACCAGTGATTTCCGAGGAGAGACCCAGTACTTC.

This clonotype was picked up a small number of times. The J gene is TRBJ2-1, the V gene TRBV7-8; 8 bases fit TRBD2. Germline V CDR1 and CDR2: SGHVS, FQNEAQ. J lost 4 bases, V lost 1 base, and 6 bases had no gene match. The CDR3 has 16 amino acids. The DNA of the CDR3 is TGTGCCAGCAGCTTAGGATACGGGGGGGCGTACAATGAGCAGTTCTTC. This translates into CASSLGYGGAYNEQFF. Combining the CDR3 with reference TRBV7-8 and TRBJ2-1 gives the whole variable domain GAGVSQSPRYKVAKRGQDVALRCDPISGHVSLFWYQQALGQGPEFLTYFQNEAQLDKSGLPSDRFFAERPEGSVSTLKIQRTQQEDSAVYLCASSLGYGGAYNEQFFGPGTRLTVL.

The CDR3 protein is CSARAGAYNEQFF. In DNA form, the CDR3 reads TGCAGTGCTAGAGCGGGGGCATACAATGAGCAGTTCTTC. J is TRBJ2-1 and V is TRBV20-1; D tentatively fits TRBD1 or TRBD2 (6 bases each). Germline-derived CDR1 and CDR2 are DFQATT and SNEGSKA (reference sequence). Between the trimmed V and J ends, which lost 1 base and 4 bases, there was a span of 8 bases. The CDR3 consists of 13 residues.

This clonotype was observed a handful of times. V and J are TRBV25-1 and TRBJ2-5, with D unclear. This CDR3 has 13 amino acids. V shed 3 bases and J shed 1 base, with 6 bases lying between them. Germline V CDR1 and CDR2: MGHDK, SYGVNS. The CDR3 region has the DNA TGTGCCAGCAGTGATTGGGCCCAAGAGACCCAGTACTTC. Amino acids: CASSDWAQETQYF.

Here the CDR3 reads CAGGGQPQHF. The CDR3 region has the DNA TGTGCAGGCGGGGGTCAGCCCCAGCATTTT. The V call is TRBV6-6, the J call TRBJ1-5; D is perhaps TRBD1 (5 bases). Looked up from germline, CDR1 is MNHNY and CDR2 is SVGAGI (reference sequence). The CDR3 runs 10 residues.

This clonotype occurred a few times. The V and J genes are TRBV4-2 and TRBJ1-4; 7 nucleotides agree with TRBD1. The CDR3 sequence is 16 residues long. The V segment lost 3 bases and the J segment 6 bases; nucleotides outside the gene matches: 10. In germline, CDR1 is LGHNA, CDR2 YNFKEQ. CDR3 coding DNA: TGTGCCAGCAGCCATACTACAGGGGCTTCGGATGAAAAACTGTTTTTT. Translated: CASSHTTGASDEKLFF.

V usage is TRBV4-1 and J usage is TRBJ2-7; D is unresolved. Germline CDR1 reads MGHRA; CDR2 reads YSYEKL. CDR3 length: 15 amino acids. Trimming cost V 3 bases and J 2 bases, with 14 bases left between them. The CDR3 loop is CASSQIDDPAYEQYF. The CDR3, as DNA: TGCGCCAGCAGCCAGATAGATGACCCCGCCTACGAGCAGTACTTC.

This clonotype came up once. This chain connects TRBV6-5 to TRBJ1-2; no firm D call. Trimming shortened V by 0 bases and J by 4 bases, and 3 bases separated the two germline ends. Germline-derived CDR1 and CDR2 are MNHEY and SVGAGI. CDR3 length equals 12 residues. CDR3 nucleotides: TGTGCCAGCAGTTACTCGGGCTATGGCTACACCTTC. Encoded protein: CASSYSGYGYTF.

This clonotype was detected only a few times. This rearrangement joins TRBV5-1 to TRBJ2-5, with 8 bases fitting TRBD2. Germline lookup yields CDR1 SGHRS and CDR2 YFSETQ. J gave up 4 bases and V 2 bases, and 7 bases lay outside the gene matches. CDR3 size: 15 residues. This chain's CDR3 is CASSFVGGDSETQYF. CDR3 in DNA: TGCGCCAGCAGCTTTGTCGGGGGGGACTCAGAGACCCAGTACTTC.

V and J are TRBV7-9 and TRBJ2-7; a possible D gene is TRBD1 (7 bases). Trimming pared 0 bases from V and 3 bases from J, leaving 9 bases between. Germline V gene lookup returns CDR1 SEHNR and CDR2 FQNEAQ (reference sequence). CDR3 length: 14 residues. The CDR3 bases are TGTGCCAGCAGCTTAGCCAGGGGGGACTACGAGCAGTACTTC. Translating gives CASSLARGDYEQYF.

V gene TRBV20-1 combines with J gene TRBJ1-1; the D gene is possibly TRBD1 (5 bases). CDR1 and CDR2 (germline): DFQATT, SNEGSKA (reference sequence). This CDR3 has 15 amino acids. Trimming removed 6 bases from V and 1 base from J, with 18 bases in between. Here the CDR3 reads CSATESGRTNTEAFF. In DNA, the CDR3 is TGCAGTGCCACGGAGTCGGGACGTACGAACACTGAAGCTTTCTTT.

V gene TRBV6-1 combines with J gene TRBJ2-2; TRBD2 matches at 7 bases. The CDR3 has 15 residues. Germline CDR1 is MNHNS and CDR2 is SASEGT. The junction had 4 bases not matched to a gene; V was cut back by 2 bases and J by 4 bases. CDR3 DNA sequence: TGTGCCAGCAGTGAATGGGGGGGTGGCACCGGGGAGCTGTTTTTT. This encodes CASSEWGGGTGELFF.

The V and J genes are TRBV4-3 and TRBJ1-1; D unresolved. From germline, CDR1 is LGHNA and CDR2 YSLEER. V was trimmed by 2 bases and J by 4 bases, leaving 14 bases between them. The CDR3 consists of 15 residues. The CDR3 sequence: CASSQRLGLATEAFF. The DNA for the CDR3 is TGCGCCAGCAGCCAACGGCTAGGGTTAGCCACTGAAGCTTTCTTT.

This sequence joins TRBV4-1 and TRBJ2-1, with TRBD1 matching 7 bases. Germline CDR1 MGHRA, CDR2 YSYEKL. V was pared by 3 bases and J by 6 bases, with 11 bases of the junction left unmatched. This CDR3 has 16 amino acids. The CDR3 spells CASSQDPGQAGNEQFF. CDR3 sequence (DNA): TGCGCCAGCAGCCAGGACCCAGGACAGGCGGGCAATGAGCAGTTCTTC.

To note about this clonotype: Mismatch with germline at one junction end may stem from a read error. The chain is built from TRBV7-9 and TRBJ2-7, with a tentative D call TRBD1 (5 bases). The V gene's germline CDR1 is SEHNR and CDR2 FQNEAQ (reference sequence). This CDR3 is 16 amino acids long. CDR3 loop: CASSRISAGSRYEQYF. The CDR3 region has the DNA TGTGCAAGCAGCCGGATCTCGGCAGGGTCCCGCTACGAGCAGTACTTC. The full variable domain, with the rest looked up from reference TRBV7-9 and TRBJ2-7, is DTGVSQNPRHKITKRGQNVTFRCDPISEHNRLYWYRQTLGQGPEFLTYFQNEAQLEKSRLLSDRFSAERPKGSFSTLEIQRTEQGDSAMYLCASSRISAGSRYEQYFGPGTRLTVT.

This clonotype was seen a handful of times. The chain combines TRBV20-1 with TRBJ2-5; TRBD2 might be the D (6 bases). CDR1 is DFQATT and CDR2 is SNEGSKA in the germline V gene (reference sequence). CDR3 length: 15 residues. The ends were cut back, 5 bases at V and 1 base at J, with 17 bases in the middle. The DNA of the CDR3 is TGCAGTGCTCGCCGGGGGAGGTTCGGCCAAGAGACCCAGTACTTC. This translates into CSARRGRFGQETQYF.

This clonotype was counted only a few times. This chain links TRBV4-2 with TRBJ1-6; TRBD1 matches 8 bases. This CDR3 spans 16 amino acids. V lost 0 bases and J lost 9; bases outside the gene matches: 7. Germline-derived CDR1 and CDR2 are LGHNA and YNFKEQ. The CDR3 spells CASSQDLGQESSPLHF. CDR3 bases: TGTGCCAGCAGCCAAGATCTGGGACAGGAGAGTTCACCCCTCCACTTT.